A selection of T cell receptor beta chains follows, all from one sample in a study of shared T cell receptors in the human thymus. Sequencing used immunoSEQ multiplex PCR; TCRdb keeps in-frame clones, though not all of them. The table includes 540,000 or so clones, around 82% detected once. These data were also filed under a second study, of human thymus T cells.

Input material: thymocytes. These receptors all come from a boy younger than two with a congenital heart defect. Each CDR3 is given with its conserved first and last residue. A D gene is named only where the DNA matches it firmly.

cdr3_aa | d_call | v_call
CASSLLGTGEETQYF | TRBD1 | TRBV7-3
CASSQGLAGGPVQAGELFF | TRBD2 | TRBV4-1
CASSPRGPGGTDTQYF | TRBD1 | TRBV10-1
CGGAQKNIQYF | - | TRBV20-1
CSVEVVDRGYTEAFF | TRBD1 | TRBV29-1
CAISEPKTGRDGLAGYEQYF | - | TRBV10-3
CASSTSGASYEQYF | TRBD2 | TRBV5-1
CASSETSTGTQYF | TRBD2 | TRBV14
CASSPQVEGVDIDTQYF | - | TRBV7-2
CASSDGPTAGRDTQYF | - | TRBV6-4